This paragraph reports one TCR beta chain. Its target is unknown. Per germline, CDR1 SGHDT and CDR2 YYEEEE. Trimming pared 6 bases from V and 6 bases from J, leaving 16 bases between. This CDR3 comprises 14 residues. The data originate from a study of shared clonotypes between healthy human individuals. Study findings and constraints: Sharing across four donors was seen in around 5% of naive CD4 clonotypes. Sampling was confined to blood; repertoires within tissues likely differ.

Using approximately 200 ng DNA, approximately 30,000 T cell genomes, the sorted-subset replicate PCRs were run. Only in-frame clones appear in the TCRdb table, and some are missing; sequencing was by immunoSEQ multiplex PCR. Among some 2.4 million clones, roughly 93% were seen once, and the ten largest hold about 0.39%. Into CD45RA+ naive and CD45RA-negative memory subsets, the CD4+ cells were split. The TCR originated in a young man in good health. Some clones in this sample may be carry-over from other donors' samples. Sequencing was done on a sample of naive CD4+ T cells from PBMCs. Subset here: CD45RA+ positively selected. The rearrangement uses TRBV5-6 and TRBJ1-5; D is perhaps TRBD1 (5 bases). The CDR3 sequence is CASTTRSGRQPQHF. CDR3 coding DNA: TGTGCCAGCACTACCAGATCGGGACGTCAGCCCCAGCATTTT.